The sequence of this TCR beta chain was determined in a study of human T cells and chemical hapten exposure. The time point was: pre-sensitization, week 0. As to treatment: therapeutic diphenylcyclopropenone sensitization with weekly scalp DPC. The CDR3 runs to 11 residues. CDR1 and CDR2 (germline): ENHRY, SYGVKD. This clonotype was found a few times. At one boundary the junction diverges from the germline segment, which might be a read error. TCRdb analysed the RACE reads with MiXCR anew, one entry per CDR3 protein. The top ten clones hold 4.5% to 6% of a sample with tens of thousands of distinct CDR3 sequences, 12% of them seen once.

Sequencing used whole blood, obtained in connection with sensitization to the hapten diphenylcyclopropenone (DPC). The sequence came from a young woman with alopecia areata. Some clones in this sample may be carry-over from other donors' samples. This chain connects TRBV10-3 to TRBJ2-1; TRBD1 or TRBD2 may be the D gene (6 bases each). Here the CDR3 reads CAITEGGQQFF. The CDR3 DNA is TGTGCCATCACTGAGGGGGGCCAGCAGTTCTTC.